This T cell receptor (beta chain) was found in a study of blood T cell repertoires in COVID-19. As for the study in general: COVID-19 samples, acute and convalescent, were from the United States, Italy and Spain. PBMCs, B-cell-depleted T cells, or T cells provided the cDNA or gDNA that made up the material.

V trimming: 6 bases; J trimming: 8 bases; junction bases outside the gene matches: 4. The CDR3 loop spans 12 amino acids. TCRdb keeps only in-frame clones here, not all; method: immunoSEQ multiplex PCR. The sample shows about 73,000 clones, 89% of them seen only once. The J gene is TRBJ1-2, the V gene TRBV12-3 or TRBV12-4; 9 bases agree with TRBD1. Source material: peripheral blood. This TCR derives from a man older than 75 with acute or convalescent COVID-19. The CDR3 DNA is TGTGCCAGCAGACCGACAGGGGGAGGCTACACCTTC. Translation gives CASRPTGGGYTF.